These 26 T cell receptor beta chains were all obtained from the same sample, sequenced in a study of cytomegalovirus exposure and HLA in healthy donors. Measured with immunoSEQ multiplex PCR; TCRdb has only the in-frame clones, and not every one. The sample lists 200,000 or so clones; 84% were seen once. Input material: PBMCs. These TCRs come from a woman in her 30s in good health and CMV-seropositive.

V usage is TRBV27 and J usage is TRBJ2-3; no reliable D call. This CDR3 comprises 13 residues. With 2 bases removed from V and 6 bases from J, the gap between germline ends came to 9 bases. The V gene's germline CDR1 is MNHEY and CDR2 SMNVEV (reference sequence). The CDR3 coding sequence is TGTGCCAGCAGTTTAAGGAGAGCGGATACGCAGTATTTT. Its translation: CASSLRRADTQYF.

V and J are TRBV27 and TRBJ2-5; 7 positions match TRBD1. The germline V gene encodes CDR1 MNHEY and CDR2 SMNVEV (reference sequence). This CDR3 has 12 amino acids. The V and J ends lost 6 bases and 5 bases, in that order; junction bases with no gene match: 3. DNA of the CDR3: TGTGCCAGCAGGACAGGGCTGGAGACCCAGTACTTC. This translates into CASRTGLETQYF.

The V and J genes are TRBV30 and TRBJ2-2, with a weak D call TRBD1 (6 bases). V lost 8 bases to trimming and J lost 7 bases, with 20 bases between them. The CDR3 covers 14 residues. Germline V gives CDR1 GTSNPN, CDR2 SVGIG (reference sequence). The CDR3 region is CAMDGTQEHGELFF. The CDR3 coding sequence is TGTGCCATGGACGGGACACAGGAACACGGGGAGCTGTTTTTT.

The chain has TRBV5-6 and TRBJ1-5; D perhaps matches TRBD1 (5 bases). V was clipped by 0 bases and J by 0 bases, with 16 bases between them. CDR1 and CDR2 (germline): SGHDT, YYEEEE. The CDR3 has 18 residues. The CDR3 spells CASSLGGDSSYSNQPQHF. CDR3 nucleotide sequence: TGTGCCAGCAGCTTGGGGGGTGACAGCAGCTATAGCAATCAGCCCCAGCATTTT.

J is TRBJ2-7 and V is TRBV5-4; D is unclear. CDR1 and CDR2 (germline): SGHNT, YYREEE (reference sequence). The V gene lost 1 base and the J gene lost 3 bases, with 14 bases spanning the gap. The CDR3 has 15 amino acids. The CDR3 sequence is CASSLSGGLFYEQYF. CDR3 coding DNA: TGTGCCAGCAGCTTGTCCGGCGGCCTCTTCTACGAGCAGTACTTC.

This clone came up once. CDR3 nucleotides: TGTGCCAGGCGGGACCCTCAAGAGACCCAGTACTTC. As protein: CARRDPQETQYF. The chain recombines TRBV2 with TRBJ2-5; tentatively, D is TRBD2 (6 bases). V was cut by 9 bases and J by 2 bases, with 10 bases left in between. The CDR3 covers 12 residues. Germline lookup yields CDR1 SNHLY and CDR2 FYNNEI.

This clone was seen more than once but under ten times. DNA for the CDR3: TGTGCCAGCAGTTCCGCTAGCGGAGCACCCTACAATGAGCAGTTCTTC. Protein: CASSSASGAPYNEQFF. The chain has TRBV6-5 and TRBJ2-1, with 7 nucleotides matching TRBD2. V was clipped by 4 bases and J by 2 bases; unmatched bases: 8. The CDR3 has 16 amino acids. Germline CDR1 reads MNHEY; CDR2 reads SVGAGI.

J is TRBJ2-3 and V is TRBV29-1, with 9 bases matching TRBD1. The trim removed 4 bases at V and 2 bases at J, leaving 4 bases unmatched. CDR3 length: 14 residues. Germline V gene data show CDR1 as SQVTM and CDR2 as ANQGSEA. CDR3: CSVAGQGNTDTQYF. CDR3 bases: TGCAGCGTTGCCGGACAGGGGAACACAGATACGCAGTATTTT.

The chain couples TRBV5-1 to TRBJ2-7; 8 nucleotides align to TRBD1. Trimming cost V 0 bases and J 4 bases; bases outside gene matches: 9. CDR3 length: 16 amino acids. Germline V gene lookup returns CDR1 SGHRS and CDR2 YFSETQ. The CDR3 protein is CASSLEPGQDLYEQYF. Here the CDR3 DNA reads TGCGCCAGCAGCTTGGAACCGGGACAGGACTTGTACGAGCAGTACTTC.

The chain is built from TRBV29-1 and TRBJ1-3; TRBD1 is a possible D gene (5 bases). The CDR3 has 14 residues. Trimming stripped 4 bases from V and 0 bases from J, with 10 bases between. Germline CDR1 SQVTM, CDR2 ANQGSEA. The CDR3 bases are TGCAGCGTTGCAGGGTATAGCTCTGGAAACACCATATATTTT. Protein sequence: CSVAGYSSGNTIYF.

The chain uses TRBV5-4 and TRBJ2-1; 7 nucleotides line up with TRBD2. Germline V gene lookup returns CDR1 SGHNT and CDR2 YYREEE (reference sequence). V lost 6 bases to trimming and J lost 7 bases; unmatched junction nucleotides: 7. CDR3 size: 13 residues. Here the CDR3 DNA reads TGTGCCAGCAACACTAGGGGAGGGAATGAGCAGTTCTTC. Translating it yields CASNTRGGNEQFF.

In this sample, this clone turned up a few times. V and J are TRBV6-5 and TRBJ1-1; D perhaps matches TRBD1 (5 bases). Trimming stripped 7 bases from V and 5 bases from J, with 14 bases between. The CDR3 is made up of 13 amino acids. Germline V CDR1 and CDR2: MNHEY, SVGAGI. The CDR3 here is CASNRAKGTEAFF. CDR3 DNA sequence: TGTGCCAGCAATAGGGCAAAGGGGACTGAAGCTTTCTTT.

This clone was seen a single time. The chain has TRBV6-5 and TRBJ1-1; D remains unclear. Germline V lookup: CDR1 MNHEY, CDR2 SVGAGI. There are 14 residues in the CDR3. The V gene lost 2 bases and the J gene lost 11 bases, with 18 bases spanning the gap. The CDR3 reads CASSYELGLGAAFF. CDR3 DNA: TGTGCCAGCAGTTACGAGCTTGGGTTAGGAGCGGCTTTCTTT.

The chain couples TRBV19 to TRBJ1-5; D is unclear. V was trimmed by 4 bases and J by 1 base, leaving 11 bases between them. The CDR3 sequence is 15 residues long. The germline gives CDR1 LNHDA, CDR2 SQIVND (reference sequence). This CDR3 reads CASSTDRGSNQPQHF. CDR3 DNA sequence: TGTGCCAGTAGTACAGACCGGGGAAGCAATCAGCCCCAGCATTTT.

The rearrangement uses TRBV27 and TRBJ2-7; 7 nucleotides match TRBD1. V dropped 6 bases and J dropped 3; count of bases not matched to a gene: 14. CDR1 MNHEY and CDR2 SMNVEV come from the germline V gene (reference sequence). This CDR3 has 16 residues. CDR3 in DNA: TGTGCCAGCAGCTCACTCGGGACAGCCCCTAGCTACGAGCAGTACTTC. This sequence encodes CASSSLGTAPSYEQYF.

The CDR3 nucleotides are TGCAGCGTTGTAGAGAGTGGGCGGGAGGGCCTGAATGAGCAGTTCTTC. Its protein is CSVVESGREGLNEQFF. The chain recombines TRBV29-1 with TRBJ2-1, with 9 bases matching TRBD2. The CDR3 extends over 16 amino acids. With V trimmed by 4 bases and J by 7 bases, 14 bases remained unmatched. Looked up from germline, CDR1 is SQVTM and CDR2 is ANQGSEA.

This chain links TRBV12-5 with TRBJ1-2; D not certain. Between the trimmed V and J ends, which lost 4 bases and 4 bases, there was a span of 22 bases. The CDR3 spans 17 residues. Germline-derived CDR1 and CDR2 are LGHNT and FRNRAP. The CDR3 coding sequence is TGTGCTAGTGGTTCGAACCCCGGGTTTAGGTCGGGCTATGGCTACACCTTC. This gives the protein CASGSNPGFRSGYGYTF. The complete variable domain, with remaining parts taken from reference TRBV12-5 and TRBJ1-2, reads DARVTQTPRHKVTEMGQEVTMRCQPILGHNTVFWYRQTMMQGLELLAYFRNRAPLDDSGMPKDRFSAEMPDATLATLKIQPSEPRDSAVYFCASGSNPGFRSGYGYTFGSGTRLTVV.

This chain connects TRBV27 to TRBJ1-5; 7 bases are shared with TRBD1. The trim removed 6 bases at V and 6 bases at J, leaving 11 bases unmatched. This CDR3 has 15 residues. The germline CDR1 and CDR2 sequences are MNHEY and SMNVEV (reference sequence). The CDR3 nucleotides read TGTGCCAGCAGGAGTATGACAGGGACGGGTCAGCCCCAGCATTTT. Its protein is CASRSMTGTGQPQHF.

V is TRBV15 and J is TRBJ2-1, with D possibly matching TRBD1 (6 bases). The length of the CDR3 is 14 residues. Germline CDR1 is LNHNV and CDR2 is YYDKDF (reference sequence). Trimming took off 8 bases at V and 2 bases at J, with 13 bases between the two ends. CDR3 bases: TGTGCCACCGACTCAGGGGTTACCTACAATGAGCAGTTCTTC. Translated, it gives CATDSGVTYNEQFF.

This chain links TRBV2 with TRBJ2-1, with 13 bases fitting TRBD2. Trimming cost V 6 bases and J 9 bases; bases outside gene matches: 8. The V gene's germline CDR1 is SNHLY and CDR2 FYNNEI. The CDR3 has 15 amino acids. Here the CDR3 reads CASSAGLAGHSEQFF. In DNA, the CDR3 is TGTGCCAGCAGCGCGGGACTAGCGGGACACAGTGAGCAGTTCTTC.

The V call is TRBV11-3, the J call TRBJ2-2; the match to TRBD1 covers 7 bases. The CDR3 covers 14 residues. Germline trimming cut 5 bases from V and 4 bases from J; bases unmatched to any gene: 4. Germline CDR1 SGHNT, CDR2 YENEEA. CDR3 sequence (DNA): TGTGCCAGCAGCCCGACAGGGCCCACCGGGGAGCTGTTTTTT. Protein sequence: CASSPTGPTGELFF.

The CDR3 sequence is CASSGTGPPYEQYF. CDR3 sequence (DNA): TGCGCCAGCAGTGGGACAGGACCCCCCTACGAGCAGTACTTC. This chain connects TRBV10-1 to TRBJ2-7, with TRBD1 matching over 7 bases. The germline V gene has CDR1 WNHNN and CDR2 SYGVQD (reference sequence). CDR3 size: 14 residues. Trimming cost V 4 bases and J 2 bases; bases outside gene matches: 5.

V is TRBV15 and J is TRBJ2-1; D perhaps matches TRBD1 (5 bases). Germline assignment: CDR1 LNHNV and CDR2 YYDKDF (reference sequence). This CDR3 contains 15 residues. The germline V and J ends were trimmed by 0 bases and 1 base, with 7 bases remaining between them. The CDR3 region is CATSRDRGSYNEQFF. The CDR3 DNA reads TGTGCCACCAGCAGAGATAGGGGTTCCTACAATGAGCAGTTCTTC.

The chain combines TRBV18 with TRBJ1-4; D may be TRBD1 (5 bases). Trimming took off 3 bases at V and 7 bases at J, with 6 bases between the two ends. CDR1 and CDR2 (germline): KGHSH, LQKENI. The CDR3 spans 12 residues. This CDR3 is CASSPGGEKLFF. Written as DNA, the CDR3 is TGTGCCAGCTCACCCGGGGGTGAAAAACTGTTTTTT.

The chain couples TRBV10-1 to TRBJ1-5; the D is unclear. Germline V CDR1 and CDR2: WNHNN, SYGVQD (reference sequence). With 3 bases removed from V and 2 bases from J, the gap between germline ends came to 11 bases. The CDR3 has 15 amino acids. CDR3 DNA sequence: TGCGCCAGCAGTGACGGTAGCATGGGCAATCAGCCCCAGCATTTT. Translated: CASSDGSMGNQPQHF.

In this sample, this clone turned up a few times. The V gene is TRBV5-1, the J gene TRBJ1-2, with D tentatively TRBD1 (6 bases). This CDR3 spans 16 amino acids. V was trimmed by 0 bases and J by 6 bases, leaving 18 bases between them. CDR1 is SGHRS, CDR2 YFSETQ, per germline. The CDR3 here is CASSLVPSRGEDGYTF. The CDR3 coding sequence is TGCGCCAGCAGCTTGGTTCCTAGCAGGGGTGAGGATGGCTACACCTTC.